Listed below are T cell receptor beta chains from one sample, sequenced in a study of blood T cell repertoires in COVID-19. Assay used: immunoSEQ multiplex PCR; TCRdb lists only in-frame clones, some missing. The profile shows some 350,000 clones, 80% to 90% of them singletons. Specimen: PBMCs or T cells enriched from blood (not recorded which). The receptors stem from a man between 25 and 39 years old who had recovered from COVID-19. Each CDR3 is given with its conserved first and last residue. Each record gives: V gene, J gene, clone size, D gene, CDR3 protein, CDR3 DNA. A D gene is named only where the DNA matches it firmly. For some rows the clone size is stated as once, few or many, or as a class when expanded; others skip it.

TRBV12-5	TRBJ1-2	.	TRBD1	CASALTGAAPYGYTF	TGTGCTAGTGCCCTGACAGGGGCGGCCCCCTATGGCTACACCTTC
TRBV27	TRBJ1-1	.	TRBD1	CASSLTGENTEAFF	TGTGCCAGCAGTCTAACAGGGGAGAACACTGAAGCTTTCTTT
TRBV5-1	TRBJ1-6	.	TRBD1	CASSLHPSLTQGSSYNSPLHF	TGCGCCAGCAGCTTACACCCCTCCCTTACACAGGGGAGCTCCTATAATTCACCCCTCCACTTT
TRBV3-1/TRBV3-2	TRBJ2-5	.	.	CASSQAFTGSETQYF	TGTGCCAGCAGCCAGGCCTTTACAGGGTCAGAGACCCAGTACTTC
TRBV7-2	TRBJ2-5	.	.	CASSLAAGFRETQYF	TGTGCCAGCAGCTTAGCAGCAGGGTTCCGGGAGACCCAGTACTTC
TRBV7-6	TRBJ2-1	.	TRBD2	CASSLSGGAYNEQFF	TGTGCCAGCAGCCTCAGCGGGGGGGCATACAATGAGCAGTTCTTC
TRBV7-7	TRBJ2-2	.	.	CASSSVPRGTGELFF	TGTGCCAGCAGCTCGGTCCCCCGCGGCACCGGGGAGCTGTTTTTT
TRBV7-8	TRBJ2-2	.	.	CASRTQGLGISGELFF	TGTGCCAGCAGGACCCAGGGTTTGGGGATTTCCGGGGAGCTGTTTTTT
TRBV29-1	TRBJ2-2	.	.	CSVGPGANTGELFF	TGCAGCGTTGGGCCGGGGGCGAACACCGGGGAGCTGTTTTTT
TRBV11-3	TRBJ2-2	.	TRBD1	CASSSRTGDGELFF	TGTGCCAGCAGCTCTCGGACAGGGGACGGGGAGCTGTTTTTT
TRBV11-3	TRBJ2-7	.	TRBD1	CASSGQGVYEQYF	TGTGCCAGTTCGGGACAGGGAGTCTACGAGCAGTACTTC
TRBV5-1	TRBJ2-7	.	TRBD1	CASSGAAGGVYEQYF	TGCGCCAGCAGTGGAGCCGCAGGGGGTGTATACGAGCAGTACTTC
TRBV9	TRBJ2-5	few	TRBD2	CASSVGPGGAEETQYF	TGTGCCAGCAGCGTAGGACCGGGGGGGGCGGAGGAGACCCAGTACTTC
TRBV28	TRBJ1-1	.	.	CASLQDPMNTEAFF	TGTGCCAGCTTGCAGGATCCCATGAACACTGAAGCTTTCTTT
TRBV6-1	TRBJ2-2	.	TRBD2	CASSESGRVPGELFF	TGTGCCAGCAGTGAAAGCGGGAGAGTTCCCGGGGAGCTGTTTTTT
TRBV2	TRBJ2-3	.	TRBD1	CASSEAQGAGTQYF	TGTGCCAGCAGTGAGGCCCAGGGGGCGGGTACGCAGTATTTT
TRBV5-1	TRBJ2-5	.	TRBD1	CASTMDRTRSTQYF	TGCGCCAGCACCATGGACAGGACAAGATCGACCCAGTACTTC
TRBV27	TRBJ2-1	.	.	CASSDRDSSYNEQFF	TGTGCCAGCAGCGACCGGGACTCCTCCTACAATGAGCAGTTCTTC
TRBV19	TRBJ2-7	.	TRBD2	CASSNRLAGRYYEQYF	TGTGCCAGTAGTAACCGACTAGCGGGGAGATACTACGAGCAGTACTTC
TRBV7-9	TRBJ2-7	.	.	CASSLGRGKDMEQYF	TGTGCCAGCAGCTTAGGCAGGGGCAAGGACATGGAGCAGTACTTC
TRBV3-1/TRBV3-2	TRBJ2-4	.	TRBD1	CASSRRDSLNIQYF	TGTGCCAGCAGCCGCAGGGACAGCCTAAACATTCAGTACTTC
TRBV6-5	TRBJ2-2	.	.	CASSWAENTGELFF	TGTGCCAGCAGTTGGGCCGAAAACACCGGGGAGCTGTTTTTT
TRBV19	TRBJ1-2	.	.	CASSRTVPYGYTF	TGTGCCAGTAGTAGGACAGTTCCCTATGGCTACACCTTC
TRBV9	TRBJ2-5	.	.	CASSVGTSQETQYF	TGTGCCAGCAGCGTGGGGACTTCCCAAGAGACCCAGTACTTC
TRBV5-8	TRBJ1-1	once	.	CASSLHSMNTEAFF	TGTGCCAGCAGCTTGCATAGTATGAACACTGAAGCTTTCTTT
TRBV7-9	TRBJ1-6	.	TRBD1	CASSPQGQGDSPLHF	TGTGCCAGCAGCCCCCAGGGACAGGGCGACTCACCCCTCCACTTT
TRBV24-1	TRBJ1-2	.	.	CATSDSTPTSNYGYTF	TGTGCCACCAGTGATTCCACCCCGACAAGCAACTATGGCTACACCTTC
TRBV5-1	TRBJ2-3	.	.	CASSPLGGTSTDTQYF	TGCGCCAGCAGCCCGCTGGGGGGAACTAGCACAGATACGCAGTATTTT
TRBV7-2	TRBJ2-3	.	.	CASSLWGVSTDTQYF	TGTGCCAGCAGCTTATGGGGCGTTAGCACAGATACGCAGTATTTT
TRBV5-5	TRBJ2-5	few	.	CASSVGTLQGETQYF	TGTGCCAGCAGCGTAGGGACTCTACAAGGGGAGACCCAGTACTTC
TRBV3-1/TRBV3-2	TRBJ2-3	.	TRBD2	CASSQGWSGGATDTQYF	TGTGCCAGCAGCCAAGGTTGGAGCGGGGGGGCTACAGATACGCAGTATTTT
TRBV7-8	TRBJ2-3	.	.	CASSLGANTDTQYF	TGTGCCAGCAGCCTAGGGGCCAACACAGATACGCAGTATTTT
TRBV6-5	TRBJ1-5	.	TRBD1	CASTQTGRFDQPQHF	TGTGCCAGCACTCAGACAGGGAGGTTTGATCAGCCCCAGCATTTT
TRBV5-6	TRBJ2-1	.	TRBD2	CASSLPVLVAGVIDEQFF	TGTGCCAGCAGCTTGCCCGTCTTAGTAGCGGGGGTTATCGATGAGCAGTTCTTC
TRBV28	TRBJ1-4	.	TRBD1	CASSSPTGGTEKLFF	TGTGCCAGCAGTTCGCCGACAGGGGGGACTGAAAAACTGTTTTTT
TRBV27	TRBJ2-2	.	.	CASNRVGVTGELFF	TGTGCCAGCAACAGGGTTGGGGTCACCGGGGAGCTGTTTTTT
TRBV21-1	TRBJ1-4	.	.	CASSKARDRGAFF	TGTGCCAGCAGCAAAGCCAGGGACAGGGGGGCTTTTTTT
TRBV28	TRBJ2-7	.	TRBD1	CASSLGQALGFYEQYF	TGTGCCAGCAGTTTGGGACAGGCGCTAGGATTCTACGAGCAGTACTTC
TRBV6-5	TRBJ1-1	.	.	CASSPDRLVNTEAFF	TGTGCCAGCAGTCCTGACAGGCTAGTGAACACTGAAGCTTTCTTT
TRBV7-3	TRBJ1-6	.	.	CASSLTGADSPLHF	TGTGCCAGCAGCTTAACAGGGGCCGACTCACCCCTCCACTTT